This note documents a single T cell receptor (beta chain) sequence. The data were obtained in a study of blood T cell repertoires in COVID-19. As processed by the authors: For nucleated cells, counts were estimated from reference gene primer amplification. Profiling relied on immunoSEQ multiplex PCR, and the TCRdb table lists in-frame clones only, not all of them. That table is the source of V, J and clone size, and D and trimming were worked out from the DNA. In the table there are about 200,000 clones, roughly four fifths of which are singletons. CDR1 is SGHDN and CDR2 is FVKESK in the germline V gene. The CDR3 spans 16 residues. V lost 2 bases and J lost 3; bases outside the gene matches: 7.

V is TRBV14 and J is TRBJ2-3, with TRBD1 matching 8 bases. This receptor was identified in a human donor with acute or convalescent COVID-19. The donor label of this sample is uncertain. Input material: peripheral blood. CDR3 loop: CASSQWQGARTDTQYF. CDR3 DNA sequence: TGTGCCAGCAGCCAATGGCAGGGGGCCAGAACAGATACGCAGTATTTT. The variable domain in full, with the rest retrieved from reference TRBV14 and TRBJ2-3, is EAGVTQFPSHSVIEKGQTVTLRCDPISGHDNLYWYRRVMGKEIKFLLHFVKESKQDESGMPNNRFLAERTGGTYSTLKVQPAELEDSGVYFCASSQWQGARTDTQYFGPGTRLTVL.